These T cell receptor beta chains were read from a single sample in a study of blood T cell repertoires in COVID-19. Measured with immunoSEQ multiplex PCR; TCRdb has only the in-frame clones, and not every one. The sample contains 200,000 to 250,000 clones, about four fifths of which appear only once. The sample consisted of PBMCs or T cells enriched from blood (not recorded which). These receptor sequences come from a woman between 40 and 50 years old with acute COVID-19. The CDR3 runs from the conserved cysteine through the conserved F or W. The D gene is left open where the match is weak. Only part of the rows carry a size: once, few, many, or a class if the clone is expanded.

abundance	v_gene	d_gene	j_gene	CDR3aa	CDR3nt
NA	TRBV5-1	NA	TRBJ2-1	CASSLGGKSYNEQFF	TGCGCCAGCAGCTTGGGAGGGAAGTCCTACAATGAGCAGTTCTTC
NA	TRBV4-1	TRBD1	TRBJ1-1	CASSLGRQGFTEAFF	TGCGCCAGCAGCCTTGGTAGACAGGGCTTCACTGAAGCTTTCTTT
NA	TRBV3-1/TRBV3-2	NA	TRBJ1-2	CASSQDLGVRGYGYTF	TGTGCCAGCAGCCAAGATCTAGGAGTCAGGGGCTATGGCTACACCTTC
many	TRBV9	TRBD1	TRBJ1-4	CASSSGTVVNEKLFF	TGTGCCAGCAGCTCAGGGACAGTCGTTAATGAAAAACTGTTTTTT
NA	TRBV6-2/TRBV6-3	NA	TRBJ2-1	CASSYSGLQGNEQFF	TGTGCCAGCAGTTACTCGGGCTTACAGGGAAATGAGCAGTTCTTC
NA	TRBV7-6	NA	TRBJ1-5	CASSFGENQPQHF	TGTGCCAGCAGCTTTGGGGAGAATCAGCCCCAGCATTTT
NA	TRBV5-1	TRBD1	TRBJ2-1	CASSLGTGGRYNEQFF	TGCGCCAGCAGCTTAGGGACAGGGGGAAGGTACAATGAGCAGTTCTTC
NA	TRBV6-5	NA	TRBJ2-7	CASSYSRDWHYEQYF	TGTGCCAGCAGTTACTCGCGGGACTGGCACTACGAGCAGTACTTC
NA	TRBV6-6	TRBD1	TRBJ1-1	CASRPTGSRTEAFF	TGTGCCAGCAGGCCGACAGGGAGTCGTACTGAAGCTTTCTTT
NA	TRBV5-1	TRBD2	TRBJ2-1	CASSPSTSGVDNEQFF	TGCGCCAGCAGCCCGTCTACTAGCGGGGTGGACAATGAGCAGTTCTTC
NA	TRBV5-4	NA	TRBJ2-1	CASSLFGRNNEQFF	TGTGCCAGCAGCTTGTTTGGCAGAAACAATGAGCAGTTCTTC
once	TRBV3-1/TRBV3-2	NA	TRBJ1-3	CASSQGRTGNTIYF	TGTGCCAGCAGCCAAGGGCGGACTGGAAACACCATATATTTT
NA	TRBV24-1	NA	TRBJ2-2	CATCASVSGELFF	TGTGCCACCTGCGCTAGTGTGTCCGGGGAGCTGTTTTTT
few	TRBV11-2	NA	TRBJ1-3	CASIDRRRGNTIYF	TGTGCCAGCATCGACCGGAGACGGGGAAACACCATATATTTT
NA	TRBV7-3	TRBD2	TRBJ2-1	CASSSRTSGGNEQFF	TGTGCCAGCAGCTCTAGGACTAGCGGGGGGAATGAGCAGTTCTTC
once	TRBV19	TRBD1	TRBJ2-1	CASSISWDSPFF	TGTGCCAGTAGTATAAGCTGGGACAGCCCGTTCTTC
NA	TRBV4-2	TRBD2	TRBJ2-1	CASSQDRLAGVNEQFF	TGTGCCAGCAGCCAAGATAGACTAGCGGGAGTTAATGAGCAGTTCTTC
NA	TRBV30	NA	TRBJ2-3	CAWRFRGTDTQYF	TGTGCCTGGAGATTTCGGGGGACAGATACGCAGTATTTT
NA	TRBV6-5	TRBD1	TRBJ2-7	CASTATGLSSYEQYF	TGTGCCAGCACTGCGACAGGGCTGAGCTCCTACGAGCAGTACTTC
NA	TRBV4-2	NA	TRBJ2-1	CASSQRAAGEQFF	TGTGCCAGCAGCCAAAGAGCCGCGGGTGAGCAGTTCTTC
NA	TRBV5-1	NA	TRBJ2-1	CASSLGGTSNEQFF	TGCGCCAGCAGCTTAGGGGGAACGTCCAATGAGCAGTTCTTC
NA	TRBV18	TRBD1	TRBJ1-4	CASSRGTGLEKLFF	TGTGCCAGCTCACGCGGGACAGGGCTTGAAAAACTGTTTTTT
NA	TRBV5-4	TRBD2	TRBJ2-2	CASSLAGGSGELFF	TGTGCCAGCAGCTTGGCCGGGGGGAGCGGGGAGCTGTTTTTT
NA	TRBV7-2	NA	TRBJ1-5	CASSLSGFGQPQHF	TGTGCCAGCAGCTTAAGCGGGTTCGGTCAGCCCCAGCATTTT
NA	TRBV10-1	TRBD1	TRBJ2-7	CASSEGQGGEQYF	TGCGCCAGCAGTGAGGGACAGGGCGGCGAGCAGTACTTC